The 17 T cell receptor beta chains below all came from one sample that was sequenced in a study of CD8 T cells in Susac syndrome. Roughly 0.5 to 1 ug RNA was reverse transcribed with random hexamers. TCRdb reprocessed the immunoSEQ multiplex PCR reads via MiXCR and lists one record per CDR3 protein. This repertoire shows 250,000 to 300,000 distinct CDR3 sequences, roughly 85% found once; its top ten account for 0.2% to 0.25%. The sequenced sample consisted of CD8+ T cells from PBMCs. The receptors originated from a human donor with multiple sclerosis.

The V call is TRBV20-1, the J call TRBJ2-2; 9 nucleotides align to TRBD2. The CDR3 is 16 residues long. Per germline, CDR1 DFQATT and CDR2 SNEGSKA (reference sequence). V was clipped by 5 bases and J by 3 bases; unmatched bases: 10. CDR3 sequence: CSAEEREAPYTGELFF. In nucleotides, the CDR3 is TGCAGTGCTGAAGAGCGGGAGGCCCCGTACACCGGGGAGCTGTTTTTT.

The rearrangement links TRBV28 to TRBJ2-2, with 11 bases identical to TRBD2. The CDR3 extends over 16 amino acids. Germline CDR1 and CDR2: MDHEN and SYDVKM. The ends lost 6 bases at V and 3 bases at J; junction bases unmatched: 6. CDR3 region: CASRPLAGGDTGELFF. The CDR3 DNA follows: TGTGCCAGCAGACCCTTAGCGGGAGGGGACACCGGGGAGCTGTTTTTT.

The chain links TRBV6-5 to TRBJ1-5; maybe TRBD1 (6 bases). CDR1 is MNHEY and CDR2 is SVGAGI in the germline V gene. V shed 4 bases and J shed 6 bases, with 13 bases lying between them. The CDR3 runs 14 residues. The CDR3 sequence: CASSFGQGIQPQHF. CDR3 DNA: TGTGCCAGCAGTTTCGGGCAGGGGATTCAGCCCCAGCATTTT.

This chain connects TRBV4-1 to TRBJ2-7; 8 positions match TRBD1. CDR1 and CDR2 from the germline V gene are MGHRA and YSYEKL. Trimming at V came to 4 bases and at J to 2 bases, leaving 10 bases not matched to a gene. The CDR3 contains 16 residues. The DNA for the CDR3 is TGCGCCAGCAGCCCTGTGCCAGGGGGCAGGACCTACGAGCAGTACTTC. It codes for CASSPVPGGRTYEQYF.

V gene TRBV29-1 combines with J gene TRBJ2-5, with D possibly matching TRBD1 (6 bases). The germline V gene has CDR1 SQVTM and CDR2 ANQGSEA. This CDR3 is 14 amino acids long. V dropped 0 bases and J dropped 3 bases, with 11 bases sitting between them. CDR3 sequence: CSVEDRGTKETQYF. CDR3 DNA sequence: TGCAGCGTTGAAGACAGGGGAACGAAAGAGACCCAGTACTTC.

The V gene is TRBV5-4, the J gene TRBJ2-1; 7 nucleotides align to TRBD2. J was trimmed by 4 bases and V by 5 bases; bases with no gene match: 9. CDR3 size: 15 residues. Per the germline V gene, CDR1 is SGHNT and CDR2 is YYREEE (reference sequence). The CDR3, as DNA: TGTGCCAGCAGGGTTGGAGCGGGGTCGTACAATGAGCAGTTCTTC. Its translation is CASRVGAGSYNEQFF.

The chain links TRBV7-9 to TRBJ2-7; D is possibly TRBD2 (6 bases). CDR1 and CDR2 from the germline V gene are SEHNR and FQNEAQ (reference sequence). V was clipped by 6 bases and J by 6 bases, with 9 bases between them. The CDR3 runs to 11 residues. For the CDR3, the DNA is TGTGCCAGCAGTTCCGGGGGCGAGCAGTACTTC. Protein product: CASSSGGEQYF. The full variable domain, its missing parts supplied by reference TRBV7-9 and TRBJ2-7, is DTGVSQNPRHKITKRGQNVTFRCDPISEHNRLYWYRQTLGQGPEFLTYFQNEAQLEKSRLLSDRFSAERPKGSFSTLEIQRTEQGDSAMYLCASSSGGEQYFGPGTRLTVT.

The rearrangement uses TRBV7-6 and TRBJ1-4; D unclear. Trimming left V 4 bases short and J 0 bases short, with 21 bases between. Germline-derived CDR1 and CDR2 are SGHVS and FNYEAQ. The CDR3 covers 19 residues. CDR3 bases: TGTGCCAGCAGCTCCCAGGATGAAATCCCGGTCCCAACTAATGAAAAACTGTTTTTT. Encoded protein: CASSSQDEIPVPTNEKLFF.

The chain carries TRBV15 and TRBJ2-3; 9 positions agree with TRBD1. This CDR3 contains 17 residues. Per the germline V gene, CDR1 is LNHNV and CDR2 is YYDKDF (reference sequence). The junction had 11 bases not matched to a gene; V was cut back by 5 bases and J by 2 bases. CDR3 residues: CATSGIQGAFPTDTQYF. The CDR3 DNA is TGTGCCACCAGCGGGATACAGGGGGCATTCCCCACAGATACGCAGTATTTT.

The chain combines TRBV11-2 with TRBJ2-1, with TRBD2 identical over 8 bases. In germline, CDR1 is SGHAT, CDR2 FQNNGV. This CDR3 has 20 residues. The V segment lost 0 bases and the J segment 3 bases; nucleotides outside the gene matches: 16. This chain's CDR3 is CASSLEAPQVAGTDYNEQFF. Here the CDR3 DNA reads TGTGCCAGCAGCTTAGAGGCCCCGCAGGTAGCGGGGACCGACTACAATGAGCAGTTCTTC. Filled out from reference TRBV11-2 and TRBJ2-1, the complete variable domain reads EAGVAQSPRYKIIEKRQSVAFWCNPISGHATLYWYQQILGQGPKLLIQFQNNGVVDDSQLPKDRFSAERLKGVDSTLKIQPAKLEDSAVYLCASSLEAPQVAGTDYNEQFFGPGTRLTVL.

The chain carries TRBV7-6 and TRBJ1-1; the D is unclear. The V gene lost 5 bases and the J gene lost 8 bases, with 12 bases spanning the gap. Germline V CDR1 and CDR2: SGHVS, FNYEAQ. The CDR3 is made up of 12 amino acids. CDR3 protein: CASSKRPDEAFF. CDR3 coding DNA: TGTGCCAGCAGCAAACGGCCTGACGAAGCTTTCTTT.

In this sample, this clonotype turned up once. At one end the junction does not follow the germline gene, possibly because of a read error. The CDR3 spells CVSSPLTAMNTEAFF. Written as DNA, the CDR3 is TGTGTCAGCAGCCCCCTCACAGCCATGAACACTGAAGCTTTCTTT. V is TRBV7-9 and J is TRBJ1-1; D is ambiguous. Germline CDR1 reads SEHNR; CDR2 reads FQNEAQ (reference sequence). CDR3 length: 15 amino acids.

This clonotype was seen just once. The chain joins TRBV7-6 to TRBJ2-2, with D uncertain. The ends were cut back, 1 base at V and 2 bases at J, with 5 bases in the middle. The CDR3 consists of 14 residues. Per the germline V gene, CDR1 is SGHVS and CDR2 is FNYEAQ. Here the CDR3 reads CASSLEVNTGELFF. The CDR3 region has the DNA TGTGCCAGCAGCTTAGAGGTTAACACCGGGGAGCTGTTTTTT.

The chain is built from TRBV19 and TRBJ1-1; D gene ambiguous. Germline V gene sequence: CDR1 LNHDA, CDR2 SQIVND (reference sequence). The CDR3 covers 11 residues. Trimming left V 4 bases short and J 5 bases short, with 5 bases between. This CDR3 reads CASSTGTEAFF. CDR3 sequence (DNA): TGTGCCAGTAGTACAGGAACTGAAGCTTTCTTT.

This chain joins TRBV15 and TRBJ1-1, with no clear D. This CDR3 region has 15 residues. From germline, CDR1 is LNHNV and CDR2 YYDKDF (reference sequence). V was clipped by 0 bases and J by 5 bases, with 13 bases between them. The DNA of the CDR3 is TGTGCCACCAGCAGAGATCGACGAGGAGGGACTGAAGCTTTCTTT. Translating gives CATSRDRRGGTEAFF.

V and J are TRBV5-6 and TRBJ2-2; D ambiguous. The CDR3 is 17 residues long. The germline V gene has CDR1 SGHDT and CDR2 YYEEEE. Trimming removed 1 base from V and 2 bases from J, with 15 bases in between. The chain's CDR3 is CASSLSSWLLNTGELFF. The CDR3 nucleotides are TGTGCCAGCAGCTTGTCTTCCTGGCTACTAAACACCGGGGAGCTGTTTTTT.

This chain joins TRBV11-3 and TRBJ2-1; weak D call: TRBD2 (7 bases). Germline assignment: CDR1 SGHNT and CDR2 YENEEA. This CDR3 has 16 residues. Trimming took off 5 bases at V and 0 bases at J, with 14 bases between the two ends. The CDR3 region is CASSPEGGASYNEQFF. The CDR3 DNA reads as TGTGCCAGCAGCCCTGAAGGGGGGGCCTCCTACAATGAGCAGTTCTTC.